This T cell receptor (beta chain) was retrieved from a study of tumor and adjacent non-tumor tissue in lung cancer. Study-level results: Top 100 clones took a larger repertoire share in normal lung. Compared with tumor, normal lung showed significantly lower TCR diversity.

RNA was extracted from bulk tissue without any cell sorting. Three rounds of nested PCR, following a modified ARM-PCR protocol, produced the TCRbeta library. TCRdb itself ran the multiplex PCR reads through MiXCR, one entry per CDR3 protein. Among under 150,000 distinct CDR3 sequences, about 71% were seen once, and the ten largest hold about 20%. A remark on this clonotype: Its antigen remains unidentified.

The CDR3 contains 13 residues. V lost 4 bases and J lost 7, with 11 bases in between. Germline CDR1 reads SGHRS; CDR2 reads YFSETQ. The origin of this receptor is a man aged 60 to 69 with small cell lung cancer. The V gene is TRBV5-1, the J gene TRBJ2-2; D unresolved. Specimen: lung tumor tissue. CDR3: CASSEGNGGELFF. For the CDR3, the DNA is TGCGCCAGCAGCGAAGGGAATGGCGGGGAGCTGTTTTTT.